A single sample is the source of the 4 T cell receptor beta chains below, sequenced in a study of blood T cell repertoires in COVID-19. Profiling relied on immunoSEQ multiplex PCR, and the TCRdb table lists in-frame clones only, not all of them. The sample has 150,000 or so clones, about 86% seen once. Sequenced sample: peripheral blood. The receptors come from a woman of 80 years or more with acute or convalescent COVID-19.

The chain has TRBV7-6 and TRBJ2-1, with D possibly TRBD2 on 5 matching bases. The germline V and J ends were trimmed by 5 bases and 1 base, with 15 bases remaining between them. CDR3 size: 16 residues. The germline V gene encodes CDR1 SGHVS and CDR2 FNYEAQ. The CDR3 bases are TGTGCCAGCAGCCCACGGGTAGGAGGTTCCTACAATGAGCAGTTCTTC. Protein sequence: CASSPRVGGSYNEQFF.

As regards this clone: Germline is not matched at one junction end, which may reflect a read error. The chain has TRBV10-3 and TRBJ2-2; D might be TRBD2 (6 bases). The CDR3 loop spans 16 amino acids. Germline values: CDR1 ENHRY, CDR2 SYGVKD. The CDR3 DNA reads as TGTGCCATCAGTGAGTCCGGGCTAGCGAAGACCGGGGAGCTGTTTTTT. Protein product: CAISESGLAKTGELFF.

This clone was seen once. This chain connects TRBV4-1 to TRBJ1-4; D unclear. The germline V and J ends were trimmed by 3 bases and 0 bases, with 8 bases remaining between them. CDR3 length: 15 amino acids. The germline gives CDR1 MGHRA, CDR2 YSYEKL. CDR3 DNA: TGCGCCAGCAGCCATCTACCCACAACTAATGAAAAACTGTTTTTT. Its translation: CASSHLPTTNEKLFF.

The chain joins TRBV4-2 to TRBJ2-5; 7 bases map to TRBD2. This CDR3 has 17 amino acids. V gave up 4 bases and J gave up 1 base; unmatched junction bases: 12. Germline V lookup: CDR1 LGHNA, CDR2 YNFKEQ. CDR3 coding DNA: TGTGCCAGCAGCCCACGAACACGGGGGGTCAGCCAAGAGACCCAGTACTTC. Translation gives CASSPRTRGVSQETQYF.